The rows below give T cell receptor beta chains drawn from one sample of a study of beta chain features in type 1 diabetes. Assay used: immunoSEQ multiplex PCR; TCRdb lists only in-frame clones, some missing. There are under 300,000 clones in the sample; around 25% occur only once, and 0.012% lies in the top ten. Sequencing was carried out using naive CD4+ T cells from blood. The receptors stem from a woman under 40 with type 1 diabetes. Both conserved end residues are part of each CDR3. Each record gives: V gene, D gene, CDR3 length, clone size, J gene, CDR3 protein, CDR3 DNA. A D gene is named only where the DNA matches it firmly. Only part of the rows carry a size: once, few, many, or a class if the clone is expanded.

v_call: TRBV4-2; d_call: -; cdr3_length: 16; clone_size: few; j_call: TRBJ1-1; cdr3_aa: CASSPPGEGADTEAFF; cdr3_nt: TGTGCCAGCAGCCCGCCCGGGGAGGGCGCGGACACTGAAGCTTTCTTT
v_call: TRBV28; d_call: -; cdr3_length: 13; clone_size: -; j_call: TRBJ2-2; cdr3_aa: CASREDRIGELFF; cdr3_nt: TGTGCCAGCCGCGAGGACAGAATCGGGGAGCTGTTTTTT
v_call: TRBV15; d_call: -; cdr3_length: 13; clone_size: -; j_call: TRBJ1-2; cdr3_aa: CATSLGSNYGYTF; cdr3_nt: TGTGCCACCAGCCTAGGGAGTAACTATGGCTACACCTTC
v_call: TRBV5-1; d_call: TRBD2; cdr3_length: 15; clone_size: -; j_call: TRBJ2-5; cdr3_aa: CASSIGTSGSETQYF; cdr3_nt: TGCGCCAGCAGCATCGGGACTAGCGGGAGTGAGACCCAGTACTTC
v_call: TRBV4-2; d_call: TRBD1; cdr3_length: 16; clone_size: few; j_call: TRBJ2-7; cdr3_aa: CASSQVTGFLPYEQYF; cdr3_nt: TGTGCCAGCAGCCAAGTGACAGGGTTTCTCCCCTACGAGCAGTACTTC
v_call: TRBV29-1; d_call: -; cdr3_length: 12; clone_size: -; j_call: TRBJ1-2; cdr3_aa: CSVASQGYGYTF; cdr3_nt: TGCAGCGTTGCTTCTCAGGGTTATGGCTACACCTTC
v_call: TRBV9; d_call: -; cdr3_length: 13; clone_size: -; j_call: TRBJ2-7; cdr3_aa: CASSVGHRGEQYF; cdr3_nt: TGTGCCAGCAGCGTAGGCCATCGGGGGGAGCAGTACTTC
v_call: TRBV7-9; d_call: -; cdr3_length: 14; clone_size: few; j_call: TRBJ2-1; cdr3_aa: CASSPRTARDEQFF; cdr3_nt: TGTGCCAGCAGCCCTCGGACCGCCAGGGATGAGCAGTTCTTC
v_call: TRBV6-5; d_call: -; cdr3_length: 11; clone_size: -; j_call: TRBJ2-3; cdr3_aa: CASSYQDTQYF; cdr3_nt: TGTGCCAGCAGTTACCAGGATACGCAGTATTTT
v_call: TRBV4-1; d_call: -; cdr3_length: 15; clone_size: few; j_call: TRBJ2-3; cdr3_aa: CASSQRPQVTDTQYF; cdr3_nt: TGCGCCAGCAGCCAAAGGCCACAGGTGACAGATACGCAGTATTTT
v_call: TRBV7-3; d_call: TRBD1; cdr3_length: 14; clone_size: few; j_call: TRBJ1-2; cdr3_aa: CASSPDGQGIRYTF; cdr3_nt: TGTGCCAGCAGCCCAGACGGACAGGGCATCCGCTACACCTTC
v_call: TRBV10-3; d_call: TRBD2; cdr3_length: 14; clone_size: -; j_call: TRBJ2-1; cdr3_aa: CAISPGTSGNEQFF; cdr3_nt: TGTGCCATCAGTCCCGGGACTAGCGGGAATGAGCAGTTCTTC
v_call: TRBV5-1; d_call: TRBD1; cdr3_length: 16; clone_size: -; j_call: TRBJ2-2; cdr3_aa: CASRAGQGALTGELFF; cdr3_nt: TGCGCCAGCCGAGCCGGACAGGGGGCGCTTACCGGGGAGCTGTTTTTT
v_call: TRBV6-6; d_call: -; cdr3_length: 13; clone_size: -; j_call: TRBJ1-1; cdr3_aa: CASSPRLNTEAFF; cdr3_nt: TGTGCCAGCAGCCCGAGACTCAACACTGAAGCTTTCTTT
v_call: TRBV15; d_call: -; cdr3_length: 15; clone_size: -; j_call: TRBJ2-5; cdr3_aa: CATSRDRGEQETQYF; cdr3_nt: TGTGCCACCAGCAGAGATCGCGGGGAGCAAGAGACCCAGTACTTC
v_call: TRBV30; d_call: -; cdr3_length: 13; clone_size: few; j_call: TRBJ1-1; cdr3_aa: CAWNAYTRTEAFF; cdr3_nt: TGTGCCTGGAATGCATATACTAGAACTGAAGCTTTCTTT
v_call: TRBV10-3; d_call: TRBD2; cdr3_length: 15; clone_size: -; j_call: TRBJ2-1; cdr3_aa: CAITTGLAGGSEQFF; cdr3_nt: TGTGCCATCACCACGGGACTAGCGGGAGGAAGTGAGCAGTTCTTC
v_call: TRBV4-1; d_call: TRBD1; cdr3_length: 16; clone_size: few; j_call: TRBJ1-2; cdr3_aa: CASSQDGTGSNYGYTF; cdr3_nt: TGCGCCAGCAGCCAAGATGGGACAGGGTCGAACTATGGCTACACCTTC
v_call: TRBV19; d_call: TRBD2; cdr3_length: 14; clone_size: few; j_call: TRBJ2-7; cdr3_aa: CASRISGLAYEQYF; cdr3_nt: TGTGCCAGTAGAATCTCGGGACTAGCCTACGAGCAGTACTTC
v_call: TRBV29-1; d_call: -; cdr3_length: 13; clone_size: -; j_call: TRBJ2-7; cdr3_aa: CSVEQGTVREQYF; cdr3_nt: TGCAGCGTTGAACAGGGGACGGTGAGAGAGCAGTACTTC
v_call: TRBV9; d_call: -; cdr3_length: 14; clone_size: few; j_call: TRBJ2-7; cdr3_aa: CASSGGTRSYEQYF; cdr3_nt: TGTGCCAGCAGCGGCGGGACGCGGTCCTACGAGCAGTACTTC
v_call: TRBV13; d_call: -; cdr3_length: 17; clone_size: -; j_call: TRBJ2-1; cdr3_aa: CASSFRGSGGSRNEQFF; cdr3_nt: TGTGCCAGCAGCTTTCGGGGATCAGGGGGGTCACGGAATGAGCAGTTCTTC
v_call: TRBV9; d_call: -; cdr3_length: 14; clone_size: -; j_call: TRBJ2-1; cdr3_aa: CASNTGKGRNEQFF; cdr3_nt: TGTGCCAGCAATACAGGGAAGGGGCGGAATGAGCAGTTCTTC